These 14 T cell receptor beta chains share one sample of origin, sequenced in a study of blood T cells in healthy people across ages. The use of a sample-barcoded 5' primer and a J-beta primer mix characterized a second PCR of roughly 7 to 11 cycles. TCRdb processed the 5' RACE reads anew with MiXCR; each CDR3 protein has one entry. This table holds some 1.7 million distinct CDR3 sequences, 25% to 30% found once. The sample consisted of blood. All receptors derive from a woman younger than 45 in good health.

On this clonotype: One base away lies a much larger clone, so this may be a sequencing read error. This chain links TRBV29-1 with TRBJ2-4, with 7 bases matching TRBD1. The CDR3 contains 13 residues. Germline-derived CDR1 and CDR2 are SQVTM and ANQGSEA. The CDR3 DNA reads TGTAGCGCCGGGACAGACCCAAAAGACATTCGGTACTTC. Amino acid sequence: CSAGTDPKDIRYF. Full variable domain (remainder filled in from reference TRBV29-1 and TRBJ2-4): SAVISQKPSRDICQRGTSLTIQCQVDSQVTMMFWYRQQPGQSLTLIATANQGSEATYESGFVIDKFPISRPNLTFSTLTVSNMSPEDSSIYLCSAGTDPKDIRYFGAGTRLSVL.

This clonotype was recorded at least ten times. CDR3 sequence: CSAGQGGTQYF. The CDR3 nucleotides read TGCAGCGCCGGACAGGGCGGGACCCAGTACTTC. The chain recombines TRBV29-1 with TRBJ2-5, with 8 nucleotides matching TRBD1. CDR1 is SQVTM and CDR2 is ANQGSEA in the germline V gene. V lost 7 bases and J lost 7; bases outside the gene matches: 5. The CDR3 sequence is 11 residues long.

V gene TRBV20-1 combines with J gene TRBJ1-2, with D tentatively TRBD1 (6 bases). The V end lost 6 bases, the J end lost 8 bases, and 10 bases lay between the germline ends. Germline values: CDR1 DFQATT, CDR2 SNEGSKA (reference sequence). The CDR3 runs 10 residues. CDR3 residues: CSATGLGYTF. The CDR3 DNA reads TGCAGTGCAACAGGGTTGGGCTACACCTTC.

This clonotype turned up a few times. The J gene is TRBJ2-7, the V gene TRBV21-1. TRBV21-1 is annotated as a pseudogene. This CDR3 spans 15 amino acids. CDR3 protein: CASSKDFDRGYEQYF. The CDR3 DNA is TGTGCCAGCAGCAAAGATTTCGACCGAGGCTACGAGCAGTACTTC.

The chain combines TRBV3-1 with TRBJ2-1; the match to TRBD2 covers 9 bases. This CDR3 comprises 16 residues. Germline loops: CDR1 LGHDT, CDR2 YNNKEL (reference sequence). V shed 3 bases and J 3 bases; nucleotides not matched to a gene: 6. CDR3 in DNA: TGTGCCAGCAGCCATTCCCCTAGCGGGGACTACAATGAGCAGTTCTTC. This translates into CASSHSPSGDYNEQFF.

This clonotype was detected only a few times. The J gene is TRBJ2-1, the V gene TRBV10-3; 7 bases map to TRBD2. Germline lookup yields CDR1 ENHRY and CDR2 SYGVKD. This CDR3 is 15 amino acids long. Trimming took 0 bases from V and 9 from J; bases not matched to a gene: 8. The CDR3 reads CAISESAGEGSEQFF. The CDR3 nucleotides are TGTGCCATCAGTGAGTCGGCGGGGGAAGGGAGTGAGCAGTTCTTC.

This clonotype was observed a handful of times. The chain combines TRBV7-2 with TRBJ2-5, with 8 positions matching TRBD2. Germline lookup yields CDR1 SGHTA and CDR2 FQGNSA. The CDR3 runs 15 residues. The V segment lost 6 bases and the J segment 7 bases; nucleotides outside the gene matches: 13. The CDR3 protein is CASSPGGALVLTQYF. The CDR3 coding sequence is TGTGCCAGCAGTCCGGGGGGGGCGCTGGTTTTGACCCAGTACTTC.

This clonotype occurred a few times. The chain uses TRBV12-3 or TRBV12-4 and TRBJ2-1, with 16 bases that match TRBD2. V dropped 5 bases and J dropped 8; count of bases not matched to a gene: 12. The CDR3 is 18 amino acids. In DNA form, the CDR3 reads TGTGCCAGCAGTCCCCTGCCGGGACTAGCGGGGGGGCTGTATGAGCAGTTCTTC. As protein: CASSPLPGLAGGLYEQFF.

Only a few counts were recorded for this clonotype. The rearrangement links TRBV11-3 to TRBJ2-1; D is uncertain. CDR3 size: 12 residues. Between the trimmed V and J ends, which lost 2 bases and 9 bases, there was a span of 8 bases. Germline V lookup: CDR1 SGHNT, CDR2 YENEEA. The CDR3 DNA is TGTGCCAGCAGCTTAAGGAGTAGTGAGCAGTTCTTC. Protein: CASSLRSSEQFF.

The chain employs TRBV5-1 and TRBJ2-2; 9 nucleotides align to TRBD1. V shed 3 bases and J 5 bases; nucleotides not matched to a gene: 8. CDR3 length: 16 residues. Germline CDR1 and CDR2: SGHRS and YFSETQ. DNA of the CDR3: TGCGCCAGCAGCTCAGGACAGGGGACTCTGACCGGGGAGCTGTTTTTT. Protein: CASSSGQGTLTGELFF.

The V and J genes are TRBV5-5 and TRBJ1-3; D unclear. Trimming pared 3 bases from V and 4 bases from J, leaving 17 bases between. This CDR3 contains 16 residues. CDR1 and CDR2 from the germline V gene are SGHKS and YYEKEE (reference sequence). CDR3 coding DNA: TGTGCCAGCAGCTCCGCCGGTTTACCCAGGGGAAACACCATATATTTT. It translates to CASSSAGLPRGNTIYF.

In its sample, this clonotype was seen many times. The gene calls are TRBV20-1 and TRBJ1-2; D gene ambiguous. Germline CDR1 is DFQATT and CDR2 is SNEGSKA (reference sequence). The CDR3 is made up of 13 amino acids. The V gene lost 1 base and the J gene lost 4 bases, with 10 bases spanning the gap. CDR3 in amino acids: CSARVGQAYGYTF. CDR3 nucleotide sequence: TGCAGTGCTAGAGTTGGGCAGGCCTATGGCTACACCTTC.

This clonotype was counted a few times. This chain connects TRBV20-1 to TRBJ2-3, with 7 bases lining up with TRBD2. This CDR3 is 19 amino acids long. V lost 0 bases, J lost 3 bases, and 18 bases stayed unmatched. Germline CDR1 and CDR2: DFQATT and SNEGSKA (reference sequence). As DNA, the CDR3 is TGCAGTGCTAGAGATCAAGGGCTAGCGGAGGCCAGAACTACAGATACGCAGTATTTT. It specifies CSARDQGLAEARTTDTQYF.

Worth noting for this clonotype: This may be a read error: a much more frequent sequence differs by one nucleotide. The V call is TRBV7-2, the J call TRBJ1-2; TRBD1 is a possible D gene (6 bases). The germline V gene encodes CDR1 SGHTA and CDR2 FQGNSA. The CDR3 contains 13 residues. This chain's CDR3 is CAGSQTGNYGYTF. Written as DNA, the CDR3 is TGTGCCGGCAGCCAAACAGGGAACTATGGCTACACCTTC.